This TCR beta chain was observed in a study of blood T cell repertoires in COVID-19. As originally analysed: Reference gene primer amplification gave nucleated cell count estimates. Generated by immunoSEQ multiplex PCR, the TCRdb table keeps only in-frame clones and is missing some. Clone size and the V and J calls come from that table; the DNA yielded D and trimming. The repertoire holds approximately 220,000 clones, with just over 85% as singletons. The CDR3 covers 16 residues. The germline CDR1 and CDR2 sequences are SGHNT and YYREEE (reference sequence). Trimming pared 3 bases from V and 0 bases from J, leaving 15 bases between.

The sequence was collected from a man in his forties or fifties with acute or convalescent COVID-19. Sequenced sample: peripheral blood. The V gene is TRBV5-4, the J gene TRBJ1-1; D possibly corresponds to TRBD1 (5 bases). CDR3 amino acids: CASSWGGSTMNTEAFF. The CDR3 DNA reads as TGTGCCAGCAGCTGGGGGGGTAGCACCATGAACACTGAAGCTTTCTTT. Based on the CDR3 plus reference TRBV5-4 and TRBJ1-1, the full variable domain is ETGVTQSPTHLIKTRGQQVTLRCSSQSGHNTVSWYQQALGQGPQFIFQYYREEENGRGNFPPRFSGLQFPNYSSELNVNALELDDSALYLCASSWGGSTMNTEAFFGQGTRLTVV.